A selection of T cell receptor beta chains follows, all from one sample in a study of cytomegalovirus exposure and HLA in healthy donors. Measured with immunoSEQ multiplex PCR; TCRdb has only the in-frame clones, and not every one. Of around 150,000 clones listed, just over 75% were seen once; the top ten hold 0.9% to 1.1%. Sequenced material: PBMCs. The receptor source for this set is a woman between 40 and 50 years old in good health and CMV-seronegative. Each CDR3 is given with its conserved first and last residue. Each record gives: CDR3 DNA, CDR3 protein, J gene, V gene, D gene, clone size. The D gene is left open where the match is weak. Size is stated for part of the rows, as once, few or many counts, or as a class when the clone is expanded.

CDR3nt: TGTGCCAGCAGCTTGCTACAGACAAGCTCTGGGGCCAACGTCCTGACTTTC; CDR3aa: CASSLLQTSSGANVLTF; j_gene: TRBJ2-6; v_gene: TRBV5-8; d_gene: -; abundance: -
CDR3nt: TGCAGCGTTGCCACAGGGTGGATGACTGAAGCTTTCTTT; CDR3aa: CSVATGWMTEAFF; j_gene: TRBJ1-1; v_gene: TRBV29-1; d_gene: -; abundance: -
CDR3nt: TGTGCCAGTAGCCAGGGTGGAGAGACCCAGTACTTC; CDR3aa: CASSQGGETQYF; j_gene: TRBJ2-5; v_gene: TRBV19; d_gene: -; abundance: -
CDR3nt: TGTGCCAGCAGGGGGACAGGGGCCCCTAATCAGCCCCAGCATTTT; CDR3aa: CASRGTGAPNQPQHF; j_gene: TRBJ1-5; v_gene: TRBV2; d_gene: TRBD1; abundance: few
CDR3nt: TGTGCCAGCAGTTCGGGACAGATTTCCTTACAGCCCCAGCATTTT; CDR3aa: CASSSGQISLQPQHF; j_gene: TRBJ1-5; v_gene: TRBV6-6; d_gene: TRBD1; abundance: -
CDR3nt: TGTGCCAGCATCACGATAGGGGGGGGAGGGAATCAGCCCCAGCATTTT; CDR3aa: CASITIGGGGNQPQHF; j_gene: TRBJ1-5; v_gene: TRBV28; d_gene: -; abundance: -
CDR3nt: TGTGCCAGCAGTTTAGGGACAGGGTGGTACGAGCAGTACTTC; CDR3aa: CASSLGTGWYEQYF; j_gene: TRBJ2-7; v_gene: TRBV28; d_gene: TRBD1; abundance: -
CDR3nt: TGTGCCAGCATGGAGGATATCACTCAACAAGAGACCCAGTACTTC; CDR3aa: CASMEDITQQETQYF; j_gene: TRBJ2-5; v_gene: TRBV27; d_gene: -; abundance: -
CDR3nt: TGTGCCAGTAGCGGGAGCGGCGGGGAGCTGTTTTTT; CDR3aa: CASSGSGGELFF; j_gene: TRBJ2-2; v_gene: TRBV19; d_gene: -; abundance: -
CDR3nt: TGTGCCAGCAGAGGGACAGGGGGAAATGAGCAGTTCTTC; CDR3aa: CASRGTGGNEQFF; j_gene: TRBJ2-1; v_gene: TRBV2; d_gene: TRBD1; abundance: -
CDR3nt: TGTGCCAGCAGCCCGGCCGGGATCACAGATACGCAGTATTTT; CDR3aa: CASSPAGITDTQYF; j_gene: TRBJ2-3; v_gene: TRBV5-6; d_gene: -; abundance: -
CDR3nt: TGTGCCAGCAGCTTACAAGGGGGGGAGAACACTGAAGCTTTCTTT; CDR3aa: CASSLQGGENTEAFF; j_gene: TRBJ1-1; v_gene: TRBV7-9; d_gene: -; abundance: -
CDR3nt: TGTGCCAGCAGCCCCGGACTAGCGGGAGCCACCTCAACCTACGAGCAGTACTTC; CDR3aa: CASSPGLAGATSTYEQYF; j_gene: TRBJ2-7; v_gene: TRBV5-4; d_gene: TRBD2; abundance: -
CDR3nt: TGCGCCAGCAGCGAGGGACAGGGGGCATGGCAGCCCCAGCATTTT; CDR3aa: CASSEGQGAWQPQHF; j_gene: TRBJ1-5; v_gene: TRBV5-1; d_gene: TRBD1; abundance: -
CDR3nt: TGTGCCATCAGTGAGTCACCACCCGGGACAGGGGTCTACGAGCAGTACTTC; CDR3aa: CAISESPPGTGVYEQYF; j_gene: TRBJ2-7; v_gene: TRBV10-3; d_gene: TRBD1; abundance: -
CDR3nt: TGTGCCAGCGGACAGGGATGGAGCTACACCTTC; CDR3aa: CASGQGWSYTF; j_gene: TRBJ1-2; v_gene: TRBV27; d_gene: TRBD1; abundance: -
CDR3nt: TGTGCCAGTAGTACCGGGGGATTCAACTATGGCTACACCTTC; CDR3aa: CASSTGGFNYGYTF; j_gene: TRBJ1-2; v_gene: TRBV19; d_gene: -; abundance: -
CDR3nt: TGTGCTAGCAGGGGCCGGGGACTAGGAGAGACCCAGTACTTC; CDR3aa: CASRGRGLGETQYF; j_gene: TRBJ2-5; v_gene: TRBV7-7; d_gene: TRBD2; abundance: -
CDR3nt: TGCGCCAGCAGCTCCGGGACAACGGCCTACGAGCAGTACTTC; CDR3aa: CASSSGTTAYEQYF; j_gene: TRBJ2-7; v_gene: TRBV5-1; d_gene: -; abundance: -
CDR3nt: TGTGCCAGCAGCGTAGACGACAGGGGTTTTGTCTACACCTTC; CDR3aa: CASSVDDRGFVYTF; j_gene: TRBJ1-2; v_gene: TRBV9; d_gene: TRBD1; abundance: -
CDR3nt: TGTGCCTGGAGCGGACAGGCAGAATATCAGGCCCAGCATTTT; CDR3aa: CAWSGQAEYQAQHF; j_gene: TRBJ1-5; v_gene: TRBV30; d_gene: TRBD1; abundance: -
CDR3nt: TGTGCCAGCAGTTTAGGACAGCGAAGTCAGCCCCAGCATTTT; CDR3aa: CASSLGQRSQPQHF; j_gene: TRBJ1-5; v_gene: TRBV28; d_gene: -; abundance: -
CDR3nt: TGTGCCAGCAGCTTGAATCCCACGGGGGGCTCAGATACGCAGTATTTT; CDR3aa: CASSLNPTGGSDTQYF; j_gene: TRBJ2-3; v_gene: TRBV7-2; d_gene: -; abundance: -
CDR3nt: TGTGCCAGCAGTTTTGGTCCAGGATCAGCCAAAAACATTCAGTACTTC; CDR3aa: CASSFGPGSAKNIQYF; j_gene: TRBJ2-4; v_gene: TRBV6-6; d_gene: -; abundance: -
CDR3nt: TGTGCCTGGAGTTTAGGACTAGCGGGAGGAGGGGAGACCCAGTACTTC; CDR3aa: CAWSLGLAGGGETQYF; j_gene: TRBJ2-5; v_gene: TRBV30; d_gene: TRBD2; abundance: -
CDR3nt: TGTGCCAGCAGCTTAGGGGGACTAGCGGGAGTAAGCGAGCAGTACTTC; CDR3aa: CASSLGGLAGVSEQYF; j_gene: TRBJ2-7; v_gene: TRBV7-8; d_gene: TRBD2; abundance: -
CDR3nt: TGTGCCAGCAGTTTGGGCACAGGGTACAACTATGGCTACACCTTC; CDR3aa: CASSLGTGYNYGYTF; j_gene: TRBJ1-2; v_gene: TRBV28; d_gene: -; abundance: few
CDR3nt: TGTGCCAGCAGTGTCTCCAGGGCCTCTGGAAACACCATATATTTT; CDR3aa: CASSVSRASGNTIYF; j_gene: TRBJ1-3; v_gene: TRBV6-1; d_gene: -; abundance: -
CDR3nt: TGTGCCAGCAGTTACTCGAGGGCGGGAGGAGAGACCCAGTACTTC; CDR3aa: CASSYSRAGGETQYF; j_gene: TRBJ2-5; v_gene: TRBV6-5; d_gene: TRBD2; abundance: -
CDR3nt: TGTGCCGGTAGTGGGCAGGGGTTCACTGAAGCTTTCTTT; CDR3aa: CAGSGQGFTEAFF; j_gene: TRBJ1-1; v_gene: TRBV19; d_gene: -; abundance: -
CDR3nt: TGTGCCTGGAGTGGAAGGGGGTCCGTCACCTCTAACTATGGCTACACCTTC; CDR3aa: CAWSGRGSVTSNYGYTF; j_gene: TRBJ1-2; v_gene: TRBV30; d_gene: -; abundance: -
CDR3nt: TGTGCCAGTAGGAGAGCGGGAGCCCACAATGAGCAGTTCTTC; CDR3aa: CASRRAGAHNEQFF; j_gene: TRBJ2-1; v_gene: TRBV19; d_gene: TRBD2; abundance: few
CDR3nt: TGTGCCAGCAGTTTAAGAGAGAACAATGAGCAGTTCTTC; CDR3aa: CASSLRENNEQFF; j_gene: TRBJ2-1; v_gene: TRBV27; d_gene: -; abundance: -
CDR3nt: TGTGCCAGCAGCTTAACTAGCACTGAGCAGTTCTTC; CDR3aa: CASSLTSTEQFF; j_gene: TRBJ2-1; v_gene: TRBV7-8; d_gene: -; abundance: -
CDR3nt: TGCGCCAGCAGCGAAGGAGGTAGTCCCGAGCAGTACTTC; CDR3aa: CASSEGGSPEQYF; j_gene: TRBJ2-7; v_gene: TRBV5-1; d_gene: -; abundance: -
CDR3nt: TGTGCCAGCAGTGCCCTGGGACAGGGAACGCACTACGAGCAGTACTTC; CDR3aa: CASSALGQGTHYEQYF; j_gene: TRBJ2-7; v_gene: TRBV25-1; d_gene: TRBD1; abundance: -
CDR3nt: TGTGCCAGCAGCTTCGGAGCCGGGGAACACGAGCAGTACTTC; CDR3aa: CASSFGAGEHEQYF; j_gene: TRBJ2-7; v_gene: TRBV7-2; d_gene: -; abundance: -
CDR3nt: TGCGCCAGCAGCGTAACCGGGACAGGGGTGGTGGAGACCCAGTACTTC; CDR3aa: CASSVTGTGVVETQYF; j_gene: TRBJ2-5; v_gene: TRBV5-1; d_gene: TRBD1; abundance: -
CDR3nt: TGTGCCAGCAGTGCGCCAGGGGATACTGAAGCTTTCTTT; CDR3aa: CASSAPGDTEAFF; j_gene: TRBJ1-1; v_gene: TRBV7-9; d_gene: -; abundance: -
CDR3nt: TGTGCCTGGAGTGTCTCAGGGGAGACTGAAGCTTTCTTT; CDR3aa: CAWSVSGETEAFF; j_gene: TRBJ1-1; v_gene: TRBV30; d_gene: -; abundance: -
CDR3nt: TGTGCCAGCAGTTACTCAACAGGGGGAGGGCAAGAGACCCAGTACTTC; CDR3aa: CASSYSTGGGQETQYF; j_gene: TRBJ2-5; v_gene: TRBV6-6; d_gene: -; abundance: few
CDR3nt: TGTGCCAGCAGCTTGGTTGGTAGCTCTGGAAACACCATATATTTT; CDR3aa: CASSLVGSSGNTIYF; j_gene: TRBJ1-3; v_gene: TRBV11-3; d_gene: -; abundance: -
CDR3nt: TGTGCCAGCAGCCAAGATGCCCTAGCGGGAGAGCAGTTCTTC; CDR3aa: CASSQDALAGEQFF; j_gene: TRBJ2-1; v_gene: TRBV4-2; d_gene: TRBD2; abundance: -